The 23 T cell receptor beta chains listed next were all sequenced from one sample in a study of blood T cells in healthy people across ages. Alongside a J-beta primer mix, a sample-barcoded 5' primer served in a second PCR lasting about 7 to 11 cycles. One entry per CDR3 protein, called by TCRdb with MiXCR from the 5' RACE reads. The data show 800,000 or so distinct CDR3 sequences, with about 62% seen just once and around a quarter held by the top ten. Sequenced: blood. Receptor source: a man aged 30 to 45 in good health.

This chain connects TRBV20-1 to TRBJ2-5; 14 positions agree with TRBD2. The CDR3 has 17 amino acids. Trimming at V came to 6 bases and at J to 4 bases, leaving 13 bases not matched to a gene. Germline V gene lookup returns CDR1 DFQATT and CDR2 SNEGSKA (reference sequence). The DNA of the CDR3 is TGCAGTGCGGAAAGAGGGACTAGCGGGGGATCCCCAGAGACCCAGTACTTC. Translating it yields CSAERGTSGGSPETQYF.

CDR3 nucleotide sequence: TGTGCCAGCAGCTTTTTCCCGGCAGAGACCCAGTACTTC. Translated: CASSFFPAETQYF. This chain uses TRBV7-2 with TRBJ2-7; D unclear. The J call may be incorrect, as the DNA end agrees better with TRBJ2-5. This CDR3 contains 13 residues. Germline V gene lookup returns CDR1 SGHTA and CDR2 FQGNSA.

This clonotype occurred a few times. The chain carries TRBV3-1 and TRBJ2-3; perhaps TRBD1 as D (5 bases). Per the germline V gene, CDR1 is LGHDT and CDR2 is YNNKEL (reference sequence). The CDR3 extends over 15 amino acids. Trimming stripped 0 bases from V and 1 base from J, with 8 bases between. CDR3 coding DNA: TGTGCCAGCAGCCAAGAAGAAGGGGGCACAGATACGCAGTATTTT. Protein sequence: CASSQEEGGTDTQYF.

The rearrangement joins TRBV7-2 to TRBJ2-1, with 7 bases aligning to TRBD1. Germline CDR1 is SGHTA and CDR2 is FQGNSA. Trimming at V came to 5 bases and at J to 2 bases, leaving 6 bases not matched to a gene. This CDR3 contains 15 residues. CDR3 coding DNA: TGTGCCAGCAGCACCGACAGGGTTCCCTACAATGAGCAGTTCTTC. Its translation is CASSTDRVPYNEQFF.

This clonotype has just a few counts. The chain links TRBV20-1 to TRBJ2-3; TRBD2 aligns across 7 bases. CDR1 is DFQATT and CDR2 is SNEGSKA in the germline V gene (reference sequence). This CDR3 is 16 amino acids long. With V trimmed by 3 bases and J by 2 bases, 11 bases remained unmatched. The CDR3 DNA follows: TGCAGTGCTAGGTCCCATCCGGGACTAAACACAGATACGCAGTATTTT. This gives the protein CSARSHPGLNTDTQYF.

Concerning this clonotype itself: A much larger clone sits a single nucleotide away, making a read error possible. CDR3 in DNA: TGTGCCAGCAGTTTGACAGGGAACCCCTCCTACGAGCGGTACTTC. It specifies CASSLTGNPSYERYF. V is TRBV12-3 or TRBV12-4 and J is TRBJ2-7; 7 bases are shared with TRBD1. The length of the CDR3 is 15 residues.

V usage is TRBV5-1 and J usage is TRBJ2-7, with TRBD1 as a possible D gene (5 bases). The germline V and J ends were trimmed by 5 bases and 5 bases, with 14 bases remaining between them. The CDR3 loop spans 13 amino acids. CDR1 is SGHRS and CDR2 is YFSETQ in the germline V gene. CDR3 region: CASRMTATHEQYF. Here the CDR3 DNA reads TGCGCCAGCAGGATGACAGCGACTCACGAGCAGTACTTC.

Regarding this clonotype: This may be a read error: a much more frequent sequence differs by one nucleotide. The gene calls are TRBV27 and TRBJ2-6; no clear D. Germline lookup yields CDR1 MNHEY and CDR2 SMNVEV (reference sequence). The germline V and J ends were trimmed by 7 bases and 2 bases, with 15 bases remaining between them. The CDR3 length is 16 residues. CDR3 sequence reads: CASTLTPLPGANVLTF. In nucleotides, the CDR3 is TGTGCCAGCACCCTGACACCCCTCCCTGGGGCCAACGTCCTGACTTTC.

The chain employs TRBV7-9 and TRBJ2-4; D unresolved. CDR3 length: 14 residues. The germline CDR1 and CDR2 sequences are SEHNR and FQNEAQ (reference sequence). The V and J ends lost 1 base and 4 bases respectively, with 8 bases between them. The CDR3 DNA is TGTGCCAGCAGCTTAGGAGGAATTAAAAACATTCAGTACTTC. Translating it yields CASSLGGIKNIQYF.

The chain is built from TRBV6-2 or TRBV6-3 and TRBJ2-5, with 7 positions matching TRBD1. This CDR3 spans 14 amino acids. The junction had 10 bases not matched to a gene; V was cut back by 7 bases and J by 5 bases. CDR1 is MNHEY and CDR2 is SVGEGT in the germline V gene. The CDR3 loop is CASNQDRPGETQYF. The CDR3 DNA reads as TGTGCCAGCAACCAGGACAGGCCTGGGGAGACCCAGTACTTC.

The count of this clonotype is one. Since no conserved phenylalanine or tryptophan closes the CDR3, a read error is the likely cause. The chain recombines TRBV29-1 with TRBJ2-7, with 10 nucleotides matching TRBD1. Trimming removed 7 bases from V and 4 bases from J; junction bases left unmatched: 7. In germline, CDR1 is SQVTM, CDR2 ANQGSEA. The CDR3 is 13 residues long. CDR3 region: CSAPGTGEYEQYL. CDR3 coding DNA: TGCAGCGCCCCCGGGACAGGGGAGTACGAGCAGTACTTA.

This rearrangement joins TRBV27 to TRBJ2-3; 8 nucleotides agree with TRBD2. CDR3 length equals 17 residues. The V and J ends lost 8 bases and 4 bases, in that order; junction bases with no gene match: 17. CDR1 MNHEY and CDR2 SMNVEV come from the germline V gene (reference sequence). CDR3 sequence reads: CASPLWGSGALADTQYF. The CDR3 nucleotides are TGTGCCAGCCCTTTATGGGGTAGCGGGGCCCTCGCAGATACGCAGTATTTT.

This clonotype was detected only a few times. The chain employs TRBV15 and TRBJ2-1; possible D gene TRBD1, 6 bases. The CDR3 is 17 amino acids. Trimming cost V 5 bases and J 9 bases, with 26 bases left between them. Germline-derived CDR1 and CDR2 are LNHNV and YYDKDF (reference sequence). The CDR3 here is CATSFTPRAAGAAEQFF. CDR3 coding DNA: TGTGCCACCAGCTTCACCCCTCGCGCAGCAGGGGCCGCTGAGCAGTTCTTC.

The chain has TRBV7-2 and TRBJ2-4; 11 bases align to TRBD2. Trimming took 5 bases from V and 0 from J; bases not matched to a gene: 9. The CDR3 is made up of 18 amino acids. Germline CDR1 SGHTA, CDR2 FQGNSA. Here the CDR3 reads CASSPNSGGVLAKNIQYF. The DNA of the CDR3 is TGTGCCAGCAGCCCAAATAGCGGGGGGGTCTTAGCCAAAAACATTCAGTACTTC.

The rearrangement uses TRBV7-2 and TRBJ2-7; tentatively, D is TRBD1 (5 bases). Trimming took off 8 bases at V and 0 bases at J, with 17 bases between the two ends. Germline CDR1 and CDR2: SGHTA and FQGNSA. CDR3 size: 15 residues. As DNA, the CDR3 is TGTGCCAGCGGACGATTTACAGGATTCTCCTACGAGCAGTACTTC. It specifies CASGRFTGFSYEQYF.

V gene TRBV2 combines with J gene TRBJ1-5; D remains ambiguous. Germline CDR1 SNHLY, CDR2 FYNNEI. V was clipped by 7 bases and J by 2 bases, with 15 bases between them. There are 15 residues in the CDR3. This chain's CDR3 is CASNGLGFGNQPQHF. DNA for the CDR3: TGTGCCAGCAATGGATTGGGATTCGGCAATCAGCCCCAGCATTTT.

V usage is TRBV5-5 and J usage is TRBJ2-3; D gene unclear. V was clipped by 1 base and J by 2 bases, with 8 bases between them. In germline, CDR1 is SGHKS, CDR2 YYEKEE (reference sequence). This CDR3 is 14 amino acids long. The CDR3 sequence is CASSLQPPTDTQYF. The CDR3 coding sequence is TGTGCCAGCAGCTTGCAGCCTCCCACAGATACGCAGTATTTT.

This clonotype was recorded once. The CDR3 sequence: CASSLGGQGAEETQYF. CDR3 DNA: TGTGCCAGCAGCTTAGGGGGACAGGGTGCGGAAGAGACCCAGTACTTC. This chain connects TRBV13 to TRBJ2-5; 9 bases are shared with TRBD1. Germline CDR1 and CDR2: PRHDT and FYEKMQ (reference sequence). The junction had 5 bases not matched to a gene; V was cut back by 0 bases and J by 3 bases. The CDR3 extends over 16 amino acids. The whole variable domain, filled in from reference TRBV13 and TRBJ2-5, reads AAGVIQSPRHLIKEKRETATLKCYPIPRHDTVYWYQQGPGQDPQFLISFYEKMQSDKGSIPDRFSAQQFSDYHSELNMSSLELGDSALYFCASSLGGQGAEETQYFGPGTRLLVL.

This chain links TRBV21-1 with TRBJ2-7; the table calls TRBD2, which could not be checked here. TRBV21-1 is a listed pseudogene. This CDR3 region has 16 residues. The CDR3 nucleotides are TGTGCCAGCAGCAAAGGGATAGCGGGGGGGCCGTACGAGCAGTACTTC. Translated: CASSKGIAGGPYEQYF.

The CDR3 sequence: CSVVGAANTEAFF. The DNA of the CDR3 is TGCAGCGTGGTCGGGGCAGCGAACACTGAAGCTTTCTTT. The chain couples TRBV29-1 to TRBJ1-1, with TRBD1 as a possible D gene (5 bases). Trimming took 6 bases from V and 1 from J, leaving 12 bases between them. Germline V gene sequence: CDR1 SQVTM, CDR2 ANQGSEA. CDR3 length: 13 amino acids.

This clonotype was counted a single time. The gene calls are TRBV29-1 and TRBJ2-7, with D maybe TRBD1 (6 bases). Germline assignment: CDR1 SQVTM and CDR2 ANQGSEA. The CDR3 length is 13 residues. V lost 6 bases and J 2 bases, leaving 14 bases between the germline ends. The CDR3 sequence is CSVKRTAAYEQYF. Here the CDR3 DNA reads TGCAGCGTCAAAAGGACAGCTGCCTACGAGCAGTACTTC.

This clonotype occurred a few times. This sequence joins TRBV7-2 and TRBJ2-4; tentatively, D is TRBD1 or TRBD2 (5 bases each). The J call may be in error: the DNA end matches TRBJ2-7 better. The CDR3 sequence is 14 residues long. Germline-derived CDR1 and CDR2 are SGHTA and FQGNSA. The CDR3 sequence: CASSLFRGVYEQYF. The CDR3 region has the DNA TGTGCCAGCAGCCTTTTTAGGGGAGTCTACGAGCAGTACTTC.

This clonotype has ten or more counts. The V gene is TRBV29-1, the J gene TRBJ2-1; 11 bases are a match to TRBD1. The CDR3 is 13 residues long. CDR1 is SQVTM and CDR2 is ANQGSEA in the germline V gene. Trimming at V came to 7 bases and at J to 8 bases, leaving 7 bases not matched to a gene. In nucleotides, the CDR3 is TGCAGCGCCCGAGGACAGGGGGCCTATGAGCAGTTCTTC. It encodes CSARGQGAYEQFF.